This TCR beta chain derives from a study of CD8+ T cells in alopecia areata. Sequencing relied on a cDNA template that was reverse transcribed from extracted RNA. Assay: immunoSEQ multiplex PCR; the TCRdb copy retains only in-frame clones and omits some. The sample holds some 180,000 clones, 63% seen once. The ends were cut back, 4 bases at V and 10 bases at J, with 18 bases in the middle. This CDR3 comprises 15 residues. CDR1 and CDR2 from the germline V gene are SGHNT and YYREEE (reference sequence). This chain links TRBV5-4 with TRBJ1-6; D not resolved. Sequencing was performed on CD4+ T cells sorted from blood, taken at week 0. The receptor was isolated from a human donor with alopecia areata. The CDR3 nucleotides are TGTGCCAGCAGCGCCGTGGAGGCCGGGAAGTCACCCCTCCACTTT. It yields the protein CASSAVEAGKSPLHF.